This T cell receptor (beta chain) came from a study of T cell changes during pregnancy in multiple sclerosis. Trimming took 0 bases from V and 9 from J, leaving 6 bases between them. CDR1 is LGHNA, CDR2 YSLEER, per germline. The CDR3 loop spans 13 amino acids. This table comes from immunoSEQ multiplex PCR, and its TCRdb copy is limited to in-frame clones, with some not included. The sample has about 41,000 clones, approximately 91% seen once. In regard to this clone: In the same sample, other DNA sequences code for this CDR3.

The V call is TRBV4-3, the J call TRBJ1-6; D call uncertain. Sequencing used CD8+ T cells from peripheral blood mononuclear cells, obtained in the third trimester of pregnancy. The clonotype comes from a female donor with multiple sclerosis, enrolled in a pregnancy study. The CDR3 DNA is TGCGCCAGCAGCCAAGATCGGGGTTCACCCCTCCACTTT. Protein product: CASSQDRGSPLHF.